This is a list of T cell receptor beta chains from one sample in a study of regulatory T cells in long-lasting Graves disease. TCRdb called the multiplex PCR reads again in MiXCR, with one record for every CDR3 protein. The sample has about 660,000 distinct CDR3 sequences; around 30% are singletons. Specimen: peripheral blood mononuclear cells (PBMCs), collected when the disease was refractory, from a patient treated with antithyroid drugs. Every receptor here comes from a female donor with Graves disease. Both conserved end residues are trimmed from each CDR3. Each record gives: clone size, V gene, J gene, CDR3 protein. Expanded clones get a size class; other rows say once, few or many, or leave the size out.

>few|TRBV27|TRBJ1-3
ASSPWTGEENTIY
>-|TRBV5-1|TRBJ2-4
ASSPGLAGGLKNIQY
>-|TRBV7-9|TRBJ2-7
ASSHASGRSSYEQY
>few|TRBV3-1|TRBJ2-5
ASSQDVQVAGPQY
>-|TRBV5-1|TRBJ2-7
ASSSGTSGGKQY
>few|TRBV12-3/TRBV12-4|TRBJ1-5
ASSLGVGIYQPQH
>-|TRBV19|TRBJ1-5
ASKGNSNQPQH
>-|TRBV6-9|TRBJ1-5
ASSSGPDRGSNQPQH
>-|TRBV29-1|TRBJ1-1
SVDAAPREAF
>few|TRBV20-1|TRBJ1-1
SAIEGFVNTEAF
>few|TRBV12-3/TRBV12-4|TRBJ1-5
ASSRRDREMPQH
>-|TRBV12-3/TRBV12-4|TRBJ2-7
ASSYLGLLYEQY
>-|TRBV7-7|TRBJ2-2
ASRTGTGTGGGELF
>-|TRBV25-1|TRBJ1-2
ASSEVEGQGTHGYT
>many|TRBV28|TRBJ1-1
ASSFRTNEAF
>few|TRBV29-1|TRBJ1-2
SVDNRGSSYGYT
>few|TRBV6-1|TRBJ1-5
ASSESRASNQPQH
>many|TRBV2|TRBJ2-5
ASGGDRRQETQY
>-|TRBV28|TRBJ1-4
ASGEYRGPFNEKLF
>few|TRBV5-1|TRBJ1-1
ASSLSAMPRTEAF
>few|TRBV6-2/TRBV6-3|TRBJ1-4
ASSYVPRGATNEKLF
>-|TRBV5-1|TRBJ2-7
ASTRDRGAYEQY
>-|TRBV6-2/TRBV6-3|TRBJ1-1
ASTWDTGILSEAF
>many|TRBV5-1|TRBJ1-1
ASSLTGAHEAF
>many|TRBV7-2|TRBJ1-2
ASSFQDRGGGYT
>few|TRBV11-2|TRBJ1-6
ASSARGGNSPLH
>-|TRBV29-1|TRBJ1-1
SVRRGLEAF
>-|TRBV6-5|TRBJ2-7
ASCFDSPYEQY